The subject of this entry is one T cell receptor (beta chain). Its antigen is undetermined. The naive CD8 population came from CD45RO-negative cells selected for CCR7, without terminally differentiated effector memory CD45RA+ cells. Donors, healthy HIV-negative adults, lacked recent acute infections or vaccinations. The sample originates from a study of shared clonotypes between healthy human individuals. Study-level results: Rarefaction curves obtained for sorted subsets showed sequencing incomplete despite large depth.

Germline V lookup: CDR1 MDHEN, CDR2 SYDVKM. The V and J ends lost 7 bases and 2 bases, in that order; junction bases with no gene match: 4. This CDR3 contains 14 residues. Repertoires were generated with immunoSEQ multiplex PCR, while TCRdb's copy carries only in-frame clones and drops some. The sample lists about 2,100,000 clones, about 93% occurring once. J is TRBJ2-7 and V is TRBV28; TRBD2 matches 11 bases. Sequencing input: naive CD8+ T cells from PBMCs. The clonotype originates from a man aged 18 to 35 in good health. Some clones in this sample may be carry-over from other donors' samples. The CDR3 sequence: CASKPGLAAYEQYF. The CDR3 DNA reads TGTGCCAGCAAACCGGGACTAGCGGCCTACGAGCAGTACTTC.